This TCR beta chain was sequenced in a study of prognosis after radiotherapy for stage I lung cancer. This clonotype was observed many times. At one end the junction does not follow the germline gene, possibly because of a read error. By two-round multiplex PCR, the TCR beta CDR3 was amplified from genomic DNA. Amplification in first-round PCR relied on primers specific to each TRBV and TRBJ gene. TCRdb reprocessed the multiplex PCR reads with MiXCR, giving one entry per CDR3 protein. Of about 30,000 distinct CDR3 sequences listed, about 43% are singletons. CDR3 length: 15 residues. Per the germline V gene, CDR1 is SEHNR and CDR2 is FQNEAQ (reference sequence).

The source of this sequence is a donor aged 50 or older with non-small cell lung cancer. The chain employs TRBV7-9 and TRBJ2-5, with TRBD2 matching over 11 bases. Specimen: PBMCs, collected before or after stereotactic body radiation therapy (not recorded which). Here the CDR3 DNA reads TGTGCCAGCAGCCCGGATAGCGGGAGGGCCTTTAACACGTTCTTC. Translation: CASSPDSGRAFNTFF. The entire variable domain, with the rest obtained from reference TRBV7-9 and TRBJ2-5, is as follows: DTGVSQNPRHKITKRGQNVTFRCDPISEHNRLYWYRQTLGQGPEFLTYFQNEAQLEKSRLLSDRFSAERPKGSFSTLEIQRTEQGDSAMYLCASSPDSGRAFNTFFGPGTRLLVL.